This paragraph reports one T cell receptor (beta chain). Its antigen is still unknown. Once cultured for roughly nine days, the cells underwent separation to obtain CD4+ T cells. Of the BNT162b2 and mRNA-1273 vaccines, participants received two doses of one or the other. At days 3 and 7, half of the medium was exchanged for IL-2 medium. The data were obtained in a study of vaccination effects on CD4 cells after COVID-19. Turning to the study itself: Expansion with viral peptide pools was applied to antigen-specific CD4+ T cells by the ViraFEST assay prior to sequencing. General study points: Pronounced clonal contraction occurred in clones induced by infection and by vaccine late after vaccination. Cross-reaction with common cold coronaviruses was seen in only 1 of 255 vaccine-induced clones from healthy vaccinees.

Sequenced by immunoSEQ multiplex PCR; TCRdb stores in-frame clones only, minus some. This table holds 70,000 or so clones, around 73% found once. Germline CDR1 is LGHDT and CDR2 is YNNKEL (reference sequence). The V end was cut by 0 bases, the J end by 5 bases, with 10 bases between. The CDR3 loop spans 14 amino acids. The sequence was obtained from a human donor who received a COVID-19 vaccine. This specimen consisted of CD4+ T cells from PBMCs cultured without peptide, obtained after COVID-19 vaccination. The chain has TRBV3-1 (or the pseudogene TRBV3-2) and TRBJ2-5; tentative D call: TRBD1 (6 bases). CDR3 in DNA: TGTGCCAGCAGCCAAGATAGGGGGTGGGAGACCCAGTACTTC. Its translation: CASSQDRGWETQYF.